This T cell receptor beta chain derives from a study of Ad26.COV2.S vaccination and SARS-CoV-2 variants. The sample's treatment: over 15 received Ad26.COV2.S at low or high dose, single or two shots; about 5 received placebo; per-sample allocation not given. Vaccine and placebo recipients were sampled on day 63 after the first injection. A Boston donor was an adult aged 18-55 years. Germline values: CDR1 SGHAT, CDR2 FQNNGV. The V gene lost 6 bases and the J gene lost 11 bases, with 22 bases spanning the gap. This CDR3 has 14 residues. Assay: immunoSEQ multiplex PCR; the TCRdb copy retains only in-frame clones and omits some. The sample records 250,000 or so clones, 87% being singletons.

V usage is TRBV11-2 and J usage is TRBJ1-1; D is unresolved. Material: peripheral blood, obtained in a trial of Ad26.COV2.S vaccine versus placebo. The clonotype originates from a person aged 18-65 years who received the Ad26.COV2.S COVID-19 vaccine or a placebo. In nucleotides, the CDR3 is TGTGCCAGCAGTAATGATCCGGGAGGCCAGGCGGCTTTCTTT. As protein: CASSNDPGGQAAFF. Combining the CDR3 with reference TRBV11-2 and TRBJ1-1 gives the whole variable domain EAGVAQSPRYKIIEKRQSVAFWCNPISGHATLYWYQQILGQGPKLLIQFQNNGVVDDSQLPKDRFSAERLKGVDSTLKIQPAKLEDSAVYLCASSNDPGGQAAFFGQGTRLTVV.